This T cell receptor beta chain was obtained from a study of blood T cells in healthy people across ages. Study outcomes and limitations: Unsorted PBMCs blocked a conclusive comparison of naive and antigen-experienced cells.

The germline CDR1 and CDR2 sequences are MNHEY and SVGAGI. Trimming left V 6 bases short and J 1 base short, with 13 bases between. The CDR3 totals 14 residues. Sample donors were healthy Caucasian individuals that came from Russia, aged about 6 to 100. In each sample, at least 7 million PBMCs were isolated. This clonotype was observed a handful of times. Its antigen is unknown. PCR was performed a second time for roughly 7 to 11 cycles using a sample-barcoded 5' primer and a J-beta primer mix. TCRdb independently ran MiXCR on the 5' RACE reads; one entry per CDR3 protein. The sample lists 850,000 to 1,000,000 distinct CDR3 sequences; roughly 43% were seen once.

The chain recombines TRBV6-5 with TRBJ2-7; perhaps D is TRBD1 or TRBD2 (5 bases each). The sequence derives from a man aged 25 to 40 in good health. Sequenced: blood. The CDR3 sequence is CASRRGSNSYEQYF. The CDR3 coding sequence is TGTGCCAGCAGGAGGGGATCAAATTCCTACGAGCAGTACTTC.